This T cell receptor (beta chain) was retrieved from a study of cytomegalovirus exposure and HLA in healthy donors. On the study more broadly: The 100 to 150 validation repertoires matched the 500 to 750 first-cohort repertoires in platform, a later analysis reported.

V lost 1 base and J 5 bases, leaving 20 bases between the germline ends. The CDR3 extends over 17 amino acids. CDR1 is LGHNA, CDR2 YSLEER, per germline. This clone was counted a single time. The data were produced by immunoSEQ multiplex PCR, yet TCRdb's version contains in-frame clones alone and is incomplete. The table has roughly 120,000 clones, 88% seen once; the top ten hold more than 1.5%. V and J are TRBV4-3 and TRBJ1-1, with a possible D match to TRBD1 (5 bases). The sequence derives from a man in his late teens or twenties in good health and CMV-seronegative. Sequenced: PBMCs. CDR3: CASSQAPPQGHGTEAFF. For the CDR3, the DNA is TGCGCCAGCAGCCAAGCCCCCCCTCAGGGCCACGGAACTGAAGCTTTCTTT.